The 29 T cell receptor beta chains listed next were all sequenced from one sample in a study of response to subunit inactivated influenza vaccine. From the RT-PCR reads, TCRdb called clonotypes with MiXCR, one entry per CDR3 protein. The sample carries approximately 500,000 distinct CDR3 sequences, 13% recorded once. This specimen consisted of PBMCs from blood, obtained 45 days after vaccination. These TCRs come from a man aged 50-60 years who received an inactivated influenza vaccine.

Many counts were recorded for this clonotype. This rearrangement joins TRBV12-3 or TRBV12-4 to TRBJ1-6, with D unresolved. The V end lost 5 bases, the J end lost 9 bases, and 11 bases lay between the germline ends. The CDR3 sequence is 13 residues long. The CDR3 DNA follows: TGTGCCAGCAGTCCAGGATGGACTTCACCCCTCCACTTT. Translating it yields CASSPGWTSPLHF.

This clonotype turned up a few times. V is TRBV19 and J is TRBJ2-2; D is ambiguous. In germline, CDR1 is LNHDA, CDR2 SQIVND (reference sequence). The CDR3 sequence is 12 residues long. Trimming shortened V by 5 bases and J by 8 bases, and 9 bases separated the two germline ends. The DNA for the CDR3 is TGTGCCAGTAGTTTTGGAATAGGGGAGCTGTTTTTT. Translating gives CASSFGIGELFF.

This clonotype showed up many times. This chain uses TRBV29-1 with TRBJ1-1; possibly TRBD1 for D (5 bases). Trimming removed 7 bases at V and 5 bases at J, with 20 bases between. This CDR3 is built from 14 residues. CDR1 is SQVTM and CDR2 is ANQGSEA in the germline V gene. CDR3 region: CSADSGGGRTEAFF. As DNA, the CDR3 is TGCAGCGCAGACTCGGGGGGGGGAAGAACTGAAGCTTTCTTT.

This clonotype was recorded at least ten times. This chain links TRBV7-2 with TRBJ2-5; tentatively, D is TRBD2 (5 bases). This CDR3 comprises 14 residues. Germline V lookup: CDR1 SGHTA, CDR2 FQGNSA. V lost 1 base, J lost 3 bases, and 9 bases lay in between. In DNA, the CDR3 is TGTGCCAGCAGCTTAGTTTACGGGAAAGAGACCCAGTACTTC. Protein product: CASSLVYGKETQYF. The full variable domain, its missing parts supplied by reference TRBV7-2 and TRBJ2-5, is GAGVSQSPSNKVTEKGKDVELRCDPISGHTALYWYRQSLGQGLEFLIYFQGNSAPDKSGLPSDRFSAERTGGSVSTLTIQRTQQEDSAVYLCASSLVYGKETQYFGPGTRLLVL.

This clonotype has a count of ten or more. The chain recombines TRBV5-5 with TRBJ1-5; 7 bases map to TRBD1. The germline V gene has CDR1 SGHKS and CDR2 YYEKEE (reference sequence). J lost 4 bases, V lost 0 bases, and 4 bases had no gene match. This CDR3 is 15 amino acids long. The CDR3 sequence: CASSLDRGLNQPQHF. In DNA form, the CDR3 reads TGTGCCAGCAGCTTGGACAGGGGCCTGAATCAGCCCCAGCATTTT.

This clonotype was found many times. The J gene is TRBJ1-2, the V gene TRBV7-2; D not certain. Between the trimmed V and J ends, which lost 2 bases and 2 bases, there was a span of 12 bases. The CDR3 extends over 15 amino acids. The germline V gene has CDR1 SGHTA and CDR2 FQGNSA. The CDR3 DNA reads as TGTGCCAGCAGCTTAACCGATATGGTAAACTATGGCTACACCTTC. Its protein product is CASSLTDMVNYGYTF.

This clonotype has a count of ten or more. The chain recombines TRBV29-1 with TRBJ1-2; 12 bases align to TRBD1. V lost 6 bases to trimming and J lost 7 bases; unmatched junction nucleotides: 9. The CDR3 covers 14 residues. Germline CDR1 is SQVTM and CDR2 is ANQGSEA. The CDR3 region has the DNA TGCAGCGTCGCTTCCGGGACAGGGGGCTTTGGCTACACCTTC. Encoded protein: CSVASGTGGFGYTF.

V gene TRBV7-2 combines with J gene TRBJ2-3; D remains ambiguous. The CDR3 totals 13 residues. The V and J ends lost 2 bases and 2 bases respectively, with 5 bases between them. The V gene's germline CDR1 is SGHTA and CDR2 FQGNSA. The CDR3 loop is CASSLFFTDTQYF. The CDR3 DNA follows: TGTGCCAGCAGCTTATTCTTCACAGATACGCAGTATTTT.

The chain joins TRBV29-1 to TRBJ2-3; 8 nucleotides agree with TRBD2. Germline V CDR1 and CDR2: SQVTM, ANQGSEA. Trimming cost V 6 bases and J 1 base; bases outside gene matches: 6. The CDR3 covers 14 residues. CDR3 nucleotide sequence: TGCAGCGTCGAGAGAGCGGGAGGCACAGATACGCAGTATTTT. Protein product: CSVERAGGTDTQYF.

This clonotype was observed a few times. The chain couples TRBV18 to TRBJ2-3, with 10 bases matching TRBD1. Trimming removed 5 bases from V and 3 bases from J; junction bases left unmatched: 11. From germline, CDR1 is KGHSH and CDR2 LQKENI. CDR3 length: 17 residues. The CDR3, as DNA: TGTGCCAGCTCAGCCGCTATCCGGGACAGGGGAACAGATACGCAGTATTTT. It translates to CASSAAIRDRGTDTQYF.

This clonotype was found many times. The CDR3 loop is CASSGPPSGRHGELFF. DNA for the CDR3: TGTGCCAGCAGCGGGCCTCCCTCAGGGCGTCACGGGGAGCTGTTTTTT. The chain uses TRBV12-3 or TRBV12-4 and TRBJ2-2, with D perhaps matching TRBD1 (5 bases). Trimming pared 6 bases from V and 7 bases from J, leaving 21 bases between. The CDR3 totals 16 residues.

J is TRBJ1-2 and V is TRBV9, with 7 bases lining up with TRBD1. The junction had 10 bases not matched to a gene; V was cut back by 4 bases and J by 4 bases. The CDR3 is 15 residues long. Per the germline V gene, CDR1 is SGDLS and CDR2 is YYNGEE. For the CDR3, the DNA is TGTGCCAGCAGCCCCCTGGGACAGCTTACCTATGGCTACACCTTC. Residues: CASSPLGQLTYGYTF. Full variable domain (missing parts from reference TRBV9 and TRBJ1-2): DSGVTQTPKHLITATGQRVTLRCSPRSGDLSVYWYQQSLDQGLQFLIQYYNGEERAKGNILERFSAQQFPDLHSELNLSSLELGDSALYFCASSPLGQLTYGYTFGSGTRLTVV.

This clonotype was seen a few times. The CDR3: CASSYRASSYEQYF. DNA of the CDR3: TGTGCCAGCAGTTACAGGGCCAGCTCCTACGAGCAGTACTTC. J is TRBJ2-7 and V is TRBV6-5; D is ambiguous. Germline loops: CDR1 MNHEY, CDR2 SVGAGI. The CDR3 runs 14 residues. Trimming shortened V by 2 bases and J by 0 bases, and 8 bases separated the two germline ends.

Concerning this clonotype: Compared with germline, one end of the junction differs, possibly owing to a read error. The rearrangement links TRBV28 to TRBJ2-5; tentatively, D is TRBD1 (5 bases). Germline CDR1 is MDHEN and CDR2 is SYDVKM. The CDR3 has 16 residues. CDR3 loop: CASSLFKRGAGKTLYF. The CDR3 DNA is TGTGCCAGCAGTTTATTCAAACGTGGGGCAGGGAAGACCCTGTACTTC.

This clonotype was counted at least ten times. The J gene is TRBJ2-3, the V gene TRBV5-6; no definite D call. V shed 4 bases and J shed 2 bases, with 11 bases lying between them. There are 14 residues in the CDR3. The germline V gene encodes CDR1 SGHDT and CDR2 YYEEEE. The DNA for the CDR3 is TGTGCCAGCAGCATTAGATCTTTCACAGATACGCAGTATTTT. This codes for CASSIRSFTDTQYF.

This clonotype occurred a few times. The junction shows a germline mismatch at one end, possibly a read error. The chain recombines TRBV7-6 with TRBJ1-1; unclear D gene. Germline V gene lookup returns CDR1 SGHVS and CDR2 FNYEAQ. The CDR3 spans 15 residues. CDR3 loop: CASSYLYDGNAEAFF. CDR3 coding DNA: TGTGCCAGCAGCTATCTATACGACGGGAACGCTGAAGCTTTCTTT.

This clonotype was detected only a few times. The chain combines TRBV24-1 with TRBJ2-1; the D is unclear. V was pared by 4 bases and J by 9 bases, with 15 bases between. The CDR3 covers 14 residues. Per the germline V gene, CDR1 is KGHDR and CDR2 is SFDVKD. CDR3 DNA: TGTGCCACCAGTGACGGCGGTATGGTAGTTGAGCAGTTCTTC. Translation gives CATSDGGMVVEQFF.

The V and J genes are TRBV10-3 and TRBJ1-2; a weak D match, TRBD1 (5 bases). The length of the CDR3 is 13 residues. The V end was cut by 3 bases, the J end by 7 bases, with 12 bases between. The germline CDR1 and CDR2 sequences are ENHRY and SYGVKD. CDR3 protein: CAISEMERGGYTF. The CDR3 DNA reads TGTGCCATCAGTGAAATGGAAAGGGGTGGCTACACCTTC.

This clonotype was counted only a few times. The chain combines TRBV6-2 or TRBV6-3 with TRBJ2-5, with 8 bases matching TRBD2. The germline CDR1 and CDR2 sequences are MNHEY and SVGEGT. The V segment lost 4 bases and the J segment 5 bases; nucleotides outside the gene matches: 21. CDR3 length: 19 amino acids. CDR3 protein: CASSLYPSSSGGSFETQYF. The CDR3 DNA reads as TGTGCCAGCAGTTTATACCCTAGCTCGAGCGGGGGATCATTTGAGACCCAGTACTTC.

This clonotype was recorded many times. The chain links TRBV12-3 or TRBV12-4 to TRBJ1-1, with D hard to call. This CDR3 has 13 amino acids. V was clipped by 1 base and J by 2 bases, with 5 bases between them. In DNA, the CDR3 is TGTGCCAGCAGTTTAGACGGTAACACTGAAGCTTTCTTT. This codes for CASSLDGNTEAFF.

The chain's CDR3 is CASSLEGNPYNEQFF. As DNA, the CDR3 is TGCGCCAGCAGCTTGGAAGGGAATCCCTACAATGAGCAGTTCTTC. The chain joins TRBV5-1 to TRBJ2-1; D gene uncertain. CDR3 size: 15 residues. CDR1 is SGHRS and CDR2 is YFSETQ in the germline V gene. V was shortened by 0 bases and J by 2 bases, with 9 bases between the two germline ends.

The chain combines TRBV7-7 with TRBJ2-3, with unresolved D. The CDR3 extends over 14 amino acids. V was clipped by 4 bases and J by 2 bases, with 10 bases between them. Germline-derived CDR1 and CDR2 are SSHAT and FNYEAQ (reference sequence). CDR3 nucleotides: TGTGCCAGCAGCTCATTGACTCCCACAGATACGCAGTATTTT. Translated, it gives CASSSLTPTDTQYF.

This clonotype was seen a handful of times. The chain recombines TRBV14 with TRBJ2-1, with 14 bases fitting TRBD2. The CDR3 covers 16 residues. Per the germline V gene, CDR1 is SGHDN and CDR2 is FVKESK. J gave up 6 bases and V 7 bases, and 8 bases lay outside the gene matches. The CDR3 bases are TGTGCCAGCACCCCAGGGACTAGCGGGAGAAGCAATGAGCAGTTCTTC. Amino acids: CASTPGTSGRSNEQFF.

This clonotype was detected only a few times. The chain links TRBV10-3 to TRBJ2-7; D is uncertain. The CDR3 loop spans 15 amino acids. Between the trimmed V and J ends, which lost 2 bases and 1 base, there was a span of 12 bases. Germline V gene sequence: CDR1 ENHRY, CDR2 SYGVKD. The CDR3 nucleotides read TGTGCCATCAGTGAGGCAGAACCACCTTCCTACGAGCAGTACTTC. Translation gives CAISEAEPPSYEQYF.

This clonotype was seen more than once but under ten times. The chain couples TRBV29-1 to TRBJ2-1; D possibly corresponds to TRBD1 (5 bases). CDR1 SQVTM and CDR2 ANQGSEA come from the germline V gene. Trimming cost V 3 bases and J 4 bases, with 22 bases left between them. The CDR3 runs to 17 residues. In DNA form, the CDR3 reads TGCAGCGTTGAGGGGCGGACCGAAGTCTTCGGGTACAATGAGCAGTTCTTC. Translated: CSVEGRTEVFGYNEQFF.

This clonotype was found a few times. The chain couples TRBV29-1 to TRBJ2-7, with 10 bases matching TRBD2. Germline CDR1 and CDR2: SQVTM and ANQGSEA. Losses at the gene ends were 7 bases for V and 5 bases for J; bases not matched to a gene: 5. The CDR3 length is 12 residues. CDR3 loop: CSASGGENEQYF. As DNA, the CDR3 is TGCAGCGCGAGCGGGGGGGAAAACGAGCAGTACTTC.

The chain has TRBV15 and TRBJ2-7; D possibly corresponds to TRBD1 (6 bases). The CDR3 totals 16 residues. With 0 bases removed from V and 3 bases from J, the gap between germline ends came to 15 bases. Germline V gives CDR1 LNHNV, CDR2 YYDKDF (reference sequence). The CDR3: CATSREGRGWGYEQYF. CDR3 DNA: TGTGCCACCAGCAGAGAGGGCAGGGGATGGGGCTACGAGCAGTACTTC.

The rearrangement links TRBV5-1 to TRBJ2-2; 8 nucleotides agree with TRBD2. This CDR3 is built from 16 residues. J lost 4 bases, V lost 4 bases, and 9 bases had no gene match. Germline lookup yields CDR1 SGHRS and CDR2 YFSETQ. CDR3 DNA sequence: TGCGCCAGCAGCCTCAGGCGAGCGGGGGTCACCGGGGAGCTGTTTTTT. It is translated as CASSLRRAGVTGELFF.

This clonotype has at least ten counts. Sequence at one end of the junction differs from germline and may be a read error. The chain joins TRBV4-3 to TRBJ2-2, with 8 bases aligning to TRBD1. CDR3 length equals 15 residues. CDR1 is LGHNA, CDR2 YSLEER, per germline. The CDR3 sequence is CASRQTGAWTGELFF. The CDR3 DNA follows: TGCGCCAGCCGCCAGACAGGGGCTTGGACCGGGGAGCTGTTTTTT.